Each of the 9 T cell receptor beta chains below was sequenced from the same sample in a study of regulatory T cells in long-lasting Graves disease. Time point noted: persistent/refractory GD, antithyroid drugs over 5 years with positive TRAb. RNA isolated from PBMCs was used to make the TCR library. The TCR beta library used iRepertoire HTBI primers with Arm-PCR amplification of CDR3. TCRdb analysed the multiplex PCR reads with MiXCR anew, one entry per CDR3 protein. The sample lists approximately 290,000 distinct CDR3 sequences, around 21% seen once, with roughly 56% in the top ten. Sample: peripheral blood mononuclear cells (PBMCs), taken when the disease was refractory, from a patient treated with antithyroid drugs. The receptors here all came from a female donor with Graves disease.

This clonotype was counted a few times. This sequence joins TRBV5-4 and TRBJ1-2; D gene ambiguous. CDR3 size: 14 residues. V gave up 3 bases and J gave up 2 bases, with 11 bases separating them. CDR1 SGHNT and CDR2 YYREEE come from the germline V gene (reference sequence). The CDR3 reads CASSSAQYNYGYTF. The CDR3 nucleotides are TGTGCCAGCAGCTCCGCCCAATACAACTATGGCTACACCTTC.

V and J are TRBV28 and TRBJ2-4; no reliable D call. The CDR3 is 14 residues long. Trimming shortened V by 5 bases and J by 6 bases, and 14 bases separated the two germline ends. CDR1 is MDHEN and CDR2 is SYDVKM in the germline V gene. CDR3 bases: TGTGCCAGCAGTCCCCCCCCCGGGCCAAACATTCAGTACTTC. Its translation: CASSPPPGPNIQYF.

This clonotype was counted many times. The genes are TRBV12-3 or TRBV12-4 and TRBJ1-2; TRBD1 is a possible D gene (6 bases). Trimming removed 0 bases at V and 1 base at J, with 9 bases between. The CDR3 loop spans 15 amino acids. In nucleotides, the CDR3 is TGTGCCAGCAGTTTAGCGGGCAGGGGTAACTATGGCTACACCTTC. Amino acids: CASSLAGRGNYGYTF.

This sequence joins TRBV9 and TRBJ2-1; 12 bases align to TRBD1. Germline CDR1 and CDR2: SGDLS and YYNGEE. CDR3 length equals 14 residues. Trimming at V came to 3 bases and at J to 10 bases, leaving 5 bases not matched to a gene. CDR3 DNA sequence: TGTGCCAGCAGCGCCCGGGACAGGGGGCTCGAGCAGTTCTTC. This codes for CASSARDRGLEQFF.

The chain has TRBV28 and TRBJ2-1; 13 bases are shared with TRBD2. The germline V gene encodes CDR1 MDHEN and CDR2 SYDVKM. V trimming: 6 bases; J trimming: 0 bases; junction bases outside the gene matches: 11. This CDR3 has 19 amino acids. The CDR3 nucleotides are TGTGCCAGCAGACCTCCGGGACTAGCGGGGTCGAGCTCCTACAATGAGCAGTTCTTC. Amino acid sequence: CASRPPGLAGSSSYNEQFF.

This clonotype was detected many times. V is TRBV2 and J is TRBJ2-7; 9 bases map to TRBD1. CDR1 is SNHLY and CDR2 is FYNNEI in the germline V gene. CDR3 size: 14 residues. V dropped 7 bases and J dropped 3; count of bases not matched to a gene: 7. The CDR3 is CASNSGTGIYEQYF. CDR3 coding DNA: TGTGCCAGCAACTCCGGGACAGGGATCTACGAGCAGTACTTC.

The chain carries TRBV6-5 and TRBJ2-7; no definite D call. The CDR3 totals 14 residues. V lost 2 bases and J lost 0, with 8 bases in between. Per the germline V gene, CDR1 is MNHEY and CDR2 is SVGAGI. The CDR3, as DNA: TGTGCCAGCAGTTACAGTGAGAGCTCCTACGAGCAGTACTTC. It is translated as CASSYSESSYEQYF.

This chain uses TRBV27 with TRBJ2-5; a weak D match, TRBD2 (5 bases). The length of the CDR3 is 17 residues. Trimming removed 4 bases from V and 4 bases from J, with 22 bases in between. Germline assignment: CDR1 MNHEY and CDR2 SMNVEV (reference sequence). Here the CDR3 DNA reads TGTGCCAGCAGTTATATCCCACCGGATCGAGGAGGAGAGACCCAGTACTTC. Its translation: CASSYIPPDRGGETQYF.

This clonotype was picked up a small number of times. This chain connects TRBV18 to TRBJ1-2; D may be TRBD1 (5 bases). The V gene's germline CDR1 is KGHSH and CDR2 LQKENI. Trimming took off 3 bases at V and 4 bases at J, with 12 bases between the two ends. The CDR3 is made up of 14 amino acids. The CDR3 sequence is CASSPAGPSYGYTF. DNA of the CDR3: TGTGCCAGCTCACCGGCGGGACCCAGCTATGGCTACACCTTC.